This T cell receptor (beta chain) was found in a study of T cell responses to AZD1222 COVID-19 vaccine. The CDR3 covers 15 residues. V gave up 10 bases and J gave up 3 bases; unmatched junction bases: 8. The germline gives CDR1 LNHDA, CDR2 SQIVND (reference sequence). Findings of the study overall: White British ancestry dominated among donors, who included more females, and clonal diversity was possibly underestimated. None of the repertoires were sampled until the peak T cell response had passed. Spike-specific TCR breadth and depth went up after people got two AZD1222 doses.

Clones were sequenced by immunoSEQ multiplex PCR, and TCRdb holds only the in-frame ones, with some missing. The table lists 95,000 to 130,000 clones, 85% to 95% of them singletons. Concerning this clone itself: What it binds is not known.

The analysis combined second doses at about 4 or about 12 weeks. Here the sequenced sample was peripheral blood, taken 28 days after the second AZD1222 dose. The receptor's source is an adult who received the AZD1222 COVID-19 vaccine. This chain joins TRBV19 and TRBJ2-1, with TRBD1 identical over 11 bases. The CDR3 sequence: CATKDRGPFYNEQFF. CDR3 sequence (DNA): TGTGCCACCAAGGACAGGGGGCCATTCTACAATGAGCAGTTCTTC.